Reported below is one TCR beta chain. What it recognizes is unknown. This specimen belongs to a study of cytomegalovirus exposure and HLA in healthy donors. General observations from the study: Confirmation in vitro established that three CMV-associated chains were specific for CMV antigens.

Vbeta (60) and Jbeta (13) primers were used in the PCR. TCRdb keeps only in-frame clones here, not all; method: immunoSEQ multiplex PCR. The repertoire consists of some 240,000 clones, with over 90% occurring once and the leading ten covering 1.7%. Input material: PBMCs. This TCR was sampled from a girl aged 2 to 10 in good health and CMV-seronegative.

The CDR3 coding sequence is TGTGCCAGCAGCTTGGAGCGGGGGTCTGGGGCCAACGTCCTGACTTTC. Translation gives CASSLERGSGANVLTF. The chain combines TRBV5-4 with TRBJ2-6, with 8 bases fitting TRBD2. Germline loops: CDR1 SGHNT, CDR2 YYREEE (reference sequence). This CDR3 contains 16 residues. Trimming cost V 0 bases and J 1 base; bases outside gene matches: 0.